The 24 T cell receptor beta chains listed next were all sequenced from one sample in a study of cytomegalovirus exposure and HLA in healthy donors. PCR amplification relied on 60 Vbeta primers (plus 13 Jbeta primers). Sequencing used immunoSEQ multiplex PCR; TCRdb keeps in-frame clones, though not all of them. Of approximately 73,000 clones in the sample, about 60% are singletons; the top ten hold more than 5%. The specimen was PBMCs. These receptors all come from a man under 40 in good health and CMV-seropositive.

This clone was picked up a small number of times. This chain joins TRBV28 and TRBJ2-3; tentative D call: TRBD2 (6 bases). The V gene lost 10 bases and the J gene lost 6 bases, with 20 bases spanning the gap. This CDR3 contains 14 residues. CDR1 and CDR2 (germline): MDHEN, SYDVKM. This CDR3 reads CATASGDLADTQYF. DNA for the CDR3: TGTGCCACCGCTTCGGGGGATCTAGCGGATACGCAGTATTTT.

The chain joins TRBV2 to TRBJ1-5, with a weak D call TRBD1 (5 bases). The CDR3 covers 13 residues. V lost 8 bases to trimming and J lost 1 base, with 9 bases between them. CDR1 and CDR2 (germline): SNHLY, FYNNEI. DNA of the CDR3: TGTGCCAGCGACAGACAGAGCAATCAGCCCCAGCATTTT. Translating it yields CASDRQSNQPQHF.

The V gene is TRBV14, the J gene TRBJ1-1; TRBD1 might be the D (6 bases). Trimming took off 4 bases at V and 1 base at J, with 13 bases between the two ends. The CDR3 extends over 15 amino acids. In germline, CDR1 is SGHDN, CDR2 FVKESK. The chain's CDR3 is CASSPTQGWNTEAFF. The CDR3 nucleotides are TGTGCCAGCAGCCCTACCCAGGGGTGGAACACTGAAGCTTTCTTT.

This clone occurred a few times. The chain carries TRBV27 and TRBJ1-6, with no clear D. The germline V gene has CDR1 MNHEY and CDR2 SMNVEV (reference sequence). Trimming left V 0 bases short and J 11 bases short, with 11 bases between. The CDR3 sequence is 14 residues long. DNA of the CDR3: TGTGCCAGCAGTTTATCGGCTTCGGGGACACCCCTCCACTTT. This gives the protein CASSLSASGTPLHF.

V and J are TRBV27 and TRBJ2-7; tentatively, D is TRBD1 (5 bases). The CDR3 is 15 amino acids. Trimming shortened V by 0 bases and J by 0 bases, and 9 bases separated the two germline ends. CDR1 is MNHEY, CDR2 SMNVEV, per germline (reference sequence). CDR3 amino acids: CASSLSDTFSYEQYF. DNA of the CDR3: TGTGCCAGCAGTTTATCGGACACCTTCTCCTACGAGCAGTACTTC.

The chain employs TRBV20-1 and TRBJ2-1; D not certain. Trimming took off 3 bases at V and 12 bases at J, with 12 bases between the two ends. Germline V gene sequence: CDR1 DFQATT, CDR2 SNEGSKA (reference sequence). The CDR3 runs to 11 residues. The CDR3 DNA reads as TGCAGTGCTAGGTACGGTGAGTGGCAGTTCTTC. This translates into CSARYGEWQFF.

The V gene is TRBV19, the J gene TRBJ2-3; D remains ambiguous. CDR1 is LNHDA, CDR2 SQIVND, per germline (reference sequence). This CDR3 is 12 amino acids long. V was cut by 5 bases and J by 0 bases, with 3 bases left in between. CDR3 DNA: TGTGCCAGTAGTCCTAGCACAGATACGCAGTATTTT. Translating it yields CASSPSTDTQYF.

The V and J genes are TRBV9 and TRBJ2-3; D uncertain. CDR3 length: 15 amino acids. CDR1 is SGDLS, CDR2 YYNGEE, per germline. V lost 0 bases and J 3 bases, leaving 11 bases between the germline ends. Here the CDR3 DNA reads TGTGCCAGCAGCGTAGGAGACTTGACTACAGATACGCAGTATTTT. Protein product: CASSVGDLTTDTQYF.

This chain uses TRBV2 with TRBJ2-2; D perhaps matches TRBD1 (6 bases). CDR1 and CDR2 from the germline V gene are SNHLY and FYNNEI. Trimming removed 4 bases at V and 6 bases at J, with 12 bases between. This CDR3 comprises 14 residues. CDR3 in amino acids: CASSARTDPGELFF. CDR3 nucleotides: TGTGCCAGCAGTGCGAGGACAGACCCCGGGGAGCTGTTTTTT. The full variable domain, rest sourced from reference TRBV2 and TRBJ2-2, is EPEVTQTPSHQVTQMGQEVILRCVPISNHLYFYWYRQILGQKVEFLVSFYNNEISEKSEIFDDQFSVERPDGSNFTLKIRSTKLEDSAMYFCASSARTDPGELFFGEGSRLTVL.

V is TRBV13 and J is TRBJ2-1; 13 bases line up with TRBD2. The CDR3 extends over 19 amino acids. With 5 bases clipped from V and 6 bases from J, the junction kept 16 bases outside the gene matches. Germline lookup yields CDR1 PRHDT and CDR2 FYEKMQ (reference sequence). CDR3 in DNA: TGTGCCAGCAGCGAAACTAGCGGGAGGGCCTCAACGATCCGCAATGAGCAGTTCTTC. As protein: CASSETSGRASTIRNEQFF.

The chain uses TRBV7-9 and TRBJ1-2; TRBD1 might be the D (6 bases). The CDR3 length is 14 residues. In germline, CDR1 is SEHNR, CDR2 FQNEAQ (reference sequence). The V end was cut by 5 bases, the J end by 8 bases, with 18 bases between. The CDR3 bases are TGTGCCAGCAGCCCATCGTCACAGGGAGACGGCTACACCTTC. Translated: CASSPSSQGDGYTF.

The J gene is TRBJ1-2, the V gene TRBV28; the D is unclear. Trimming took off 1 base at V and 0 bases at J, with 6 bases between the two ends. CDR1 and CDR2 from the germline V gene are MDHEN and SYDVKM. This CDR3 has 14 residues. The CDR3 protein is CASSLSGTNYGYTF. The CDR3 coding sequence is TGTGCCAGCAGTTTATCCGGGACTAACTATGGCTACACCTTC.

This rearrangement joins TRBV14 to TRBJ1-3; D remains ambiguous. V lost 1 base and J lost 4, with 17 bases in between. In germline, CDR1 is SGHDN, CDR2 FVKESK. This CDR3 is built from 17 residues. CDR3 residues: CASSQVRVPAEGNTIYF. In DNA form, the CDR3 reads TGTGCCAGCAGCCAAGTCCGGGTACCGGCAGAGGGAAACACCATATATTTT.

V and J are TRBV6-1 and TRBJ2-2, with D tentatively TRBD2 (5 bases). CDR3 length: 14 amino acids. Germline CDR1 MNHNS, CDR2 SASEGT. With 3 bases removed from V and 1 base from J, the gap between germline ends came to 6 bases. In DNA form, the CDR3 reads TGTGCCAGCAGTGAGGCGGGGAACACCGGGGAGCTGTTTTTT. Protein product: CASSEAGNTGELFF.

This chain connects TRBV7-6 to TRBJ2-1, with 11 nucleotides matching TRBD1. The CDR3 contains 17 residues. Germline assignment: CDR1 SGHVS and CDR2 FNYEAQ. The V gene end was trimmed by 5 bases and the J gene end by 1 base; junction bases not matched to a gene: 7. The CDR3 nucleotides are TGTGCCAGCAGCCGGACAGGGGGCGAAGGGTCCTACAATGAGCAGTTCTTC. Protein sequence: CASSRTGGEGSYNEQFF.

The chain has TRBV6-1 and TRBJ1-2; 10 bases match TRBD1. With 7 bases clipped from V and 5 bases from J, the junction kept 7 bases outside the gene matches. There are 14 residues in the CDR3. Germline lookup yields CDR1 MNHNS and CDR2 SASEGT. CDR3 DNA: TGTGCCAGCATCGGCCGGGACAGGGGATATGGCTACACCTTC. As protein: CASIGRDRGYGYTF.

There are a few counts of this clone. V is TRBV11-2 and J is TRBJ2-5; 9 positions match TRBD2. The CDR3 totals 17 residues. Losses at the gene ends were 4 bases for V and 2 bases for J; bases not matched to a gene: 11. Germline V gene data show CDR1 as SGHAT and CDR2 as FQNNGV. CDR3 region: CASSSTLAGAGQETQYF. For the CDR3, the DNA is TGTGCCAGCAGCTCGACCTTAGCGGGGGCGGGGCAAGAGACCCAGTACTTC.

The chain has TRBV5-6 and TRBJ2-1, with no clear D. The CDR3 runs 13 residues. CDR1 is SGHDT and CDR2 is YYEEEE in the germline V gene. With 4 bases removed from V and 6 bases from J, the gap between germline ends came to 11 bases. This CDR3 reads CASSQLLRNEQFF. DNA for the CDR3: TGTGCCAGCAGCCAACTACTCCGCAATGAGCAGTTCTTC.

This clone was seen only a few times. The V gene is TRBV11-2, the J gene TRBJ1-1, with 8 bases that match TRBD1. Trimming removed 5 bases from V and 8 bases from J; junction bases left unmatched: 4. The CDR3 spans 12 residues. From germline, CDR1 is SGHAT and CDR2 FQNNGV. The CDR3 coding sequence is TGTGCCAGCAGCCCGGACAGGGAGGAAGCTTTCTTT. It encodes CASSPDREEAFF.

Only a few counts were recorded for this clone. The V gene is TRBV2, the J gene TRBJ1-5; D is uncertain. Germline values: CDR1 SNHLY, CDR2 FYNNEI. The ends were cut back, 2 bases at V and 1 base at J, with 3 bases in the middle. The CDR3 extends over 13 amino acids. The chain's CDR3 is CASSEISNQPQHF. CDR3 DNA sequence: TGTGCCAGCAGTGAAATAAGCAATCAGCCCCAGCATTTT. Full variable domain (remainder filled in from reference TRBV2 and TRBJ1-5): EPEVTQTPSHQVTQMGQEVILRCVPISNHLYFYWYRQILGQKVEFLVSFYNNEISEKSEIFDDQFSVERPDGSNFTLKIRSTKLEDSAMYFCASSEISNQPQHFGDGTRLSIL.

The chain joins TRBV6-1 to TRBJ2-5; the D gene is possibly TRBD2 (5 bases). Trimming removed 8 bases at V and 2 bases at J, with 18 bases between. The germline V gene has CDR1 MNHNS and CDR2 SASEGT. This CDR3 contains 15 residues. CDR3 bases: TGTGCCAGCGGCCGCGGGTGGACCCCTCAAGAGACCCAGTACTTC. Its protein product is CASGRGWTPQETQYF.

Here the CDR3 DNA reads TGTGCCAGCAGCTCGGATACTTCCGGGACTAGCGGAGAGACCCAGTACTTC. Its translation: CASSSDTSGTSGETQYF. V usage is TRBV5-4 and J usage is TRBJ2-5, with TRBD2 matching over 11 bases. CDR1 is SGHNT, CDR2 YYREEE, per germline (reference sequence). The CDR3 consists of 17 residues. J lost 4 bases, V lost 3 bases, and 11 bases had no gene match.

The J gene is TRBJ2-3, the V gene TRBV28, with 7 bases lining up with TRBD2. This CDR3 spans 12 amino acids. Looked up from germline, CDR1 is MDHEN and CDR2 is SYDVKM. As DNA, the CDR3 is TGTTCATGCGGGGGAAATGGAGATACGCAGTATTTT. It specifies CSCGGNGDTQYF.

The genes are TRBV7-9 and TRBJ2-2; the match to TRBD1 covers 7 bases. The CDR3 is 15 residues long. Germline V gene lookup returns CDR1 SEHNR and CDR2 FQNEAQ (reference sequence). V lost 6 bases and J lost 1; bases outside the gene matches: 5. The CDR3: CASRSAGGNTGELFF. CDR3 bases: TGTGCCAGCAGATCTGCAGGGGGGAACACCGGGGAGCTGTTTTTT. Full variable domain (remainder filled in from reference TRBV7-9 and TRBJ2-2): DTGVSQNPRHKITKRGQNVTFRCDPISEHNRLYWYRQTLGQGPEFLTYFQNEAQLEKSRLLSDRFSAERPKGSFSTLEIQRTEQGDSAMYLCASRSAGGNTGELFFGEGSRLTVL.